This T cell receptor (beta chain) was sequenced in a study of regulatory T cells in long-lasting Graves disease. Looking at the study overall: Graves' patients diagnosed newly had used antithyroid drugs under 3 months. Study-level results: Few sampled subjects may have lowered accuracy.

Time point indicated: newly diagnosed GD, antithyroid drugs for less than 3 months. The TCR library was made from RNA extracted from PBMCs. As to this clonotype: The target antigen is unknown. This sequence may be a read error, since a much larger clone differs from it by one base.

Building the TCR beta libraries relied on iRepertoire HTBI primers, and CDR3 regions underwent Arm-PCR. TCRdb independently ran MiXCR on the multiplex PCR reads; one entry per CDR3 protein. The table lists 360,000 or so distinct CDR3 sequences, around 15% of them singletons. CDR3 length equals 16 residues. Germline loops: CDR1 MNHNY, CDR2 SVGAGI (reference sequence). V lost 0 bases and J 6 bases, leaving 18 bases between the germline ends. The data also belong to a second study, concerning T cells in Graves' hyperthyroidism and ophthalmopathy. As reported in that work: Blood also carried most thyroid clonotypes expanded above 0.001.

Sample: peripheral blood mononuclear cells (PBMCs), taken at new diagnosis, from a patient treated with antithyroid drugs. This receptor was identified in a man in his forties with Graves disease. This rearrangement joins TRBV6-6 to TRBJ2-7; D might be TRBD1 (5 bases). The CDR3 bases are TGTGCCAGCAGTTACTCGACCCAGACAGCTACCTGCGAGCAGTACTTC. Translated, it gives CASSYSTQTATCEQYF.